This T cell receptor (beta chain) was recorded in a study of technical replicates of blood from several donors. The CDR3 is made up of 15 amino acids. The germline V and J ends were trimmed by 1 base and 4 bases, with 12 bases remaining between them. Germline loops: CDR1 SGHNT, CDR2 YENEEA. Sequencing was performed with immunoSEQ multiplex PCR; in TCRdb, only in-frame clones are kept and a portion is missing. This table holds around 70,000 clones, roughly 94% found once. Sequencing was performed on T cells isolated from PBMCs. The sequence came from a human donor in good health. The chain joins TRBV11-3 to TRBJ2-3; unclear D gene. Here the CDR3 reads CASSLARSLSDTQYF. The CDR3 bases are TGTGCCAGCAGCTTAGCTCGGAGCCTCTCAGATACGCAGTATTTT.